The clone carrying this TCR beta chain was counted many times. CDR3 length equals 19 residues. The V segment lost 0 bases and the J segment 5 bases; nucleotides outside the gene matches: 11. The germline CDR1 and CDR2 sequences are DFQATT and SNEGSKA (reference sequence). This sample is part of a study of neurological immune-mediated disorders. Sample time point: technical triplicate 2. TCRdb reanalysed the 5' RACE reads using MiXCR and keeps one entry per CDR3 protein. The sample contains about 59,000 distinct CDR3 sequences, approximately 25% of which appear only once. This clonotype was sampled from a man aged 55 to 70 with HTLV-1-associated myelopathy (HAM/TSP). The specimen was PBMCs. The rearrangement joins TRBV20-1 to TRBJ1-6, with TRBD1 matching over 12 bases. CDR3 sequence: CSARDGSGTGGANNSPLHF. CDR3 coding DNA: TGCAGTGCTAGAGATGGGTCGGGGACAGGGGGCGCGAATAATTCACCCCTCCACTTT.